One sample yielded the 21 T cell receptor beta chains listed below, sequenced in a study of cytomegalovirus exposure and HLA in healthy donors. Primers: 60 Vbeta forward and 13 Jbeta reverse. Data came from immunoSEQ multiplex PCR; TCRdb stores just in-frame clones and leaves some out. The table lists 100,000 to 120,000 clones, 80% of them singletons. The sample consisted of PBMCs. Source of these receptors: a woman between 55 and 75 years old in good health and CMV-seropositive.

This clone was seen more than once but under ten times. The rearrangement uses TRBV18 and TRBJ1-4, with 8 bases matching TRBD1. Trimming cost V 0 bases and J 7 bases; bases outside gene matches: 4. This CDR3 region has 15 residues. Germline V gene data show CDR1 as KGHSH and CDR2 as LQKENI. In DNA, the CDR3 is TGTGCCAGCTCACCACCCCGGACAGGGACTGAAAAACTGTTTTTT. Translating it yields CASSPPRTGTEKLFF.

The V and J genes are TRBV11-3 and TRBJ2-1, with 13 bases identical to TRBD2. Germline lookup yields CDR1 SGHNT and CDR2 YENEEA. The CDR3 is 15 amino acids. The trim removed 0 bases at V and 10 bases at J, leaving 3 bases unmatched. This CDR3 reads CASSLEGLAGNEQFF. DNA of the CDR3: TGTGCCAGCAGCTTAGAGGGACTAGCGGGAAACGAGCAGTTCTTC.

The chain links TRBV5-1 to TRBJ2-3; D remains unclear. Deletions cut 8 bases from V and 0 bases from J, with 7 bases between. The CDR3 totals 12 residues. Germline CDR1 reads SGHRS; CDR2 reads YFSETQ. CDR3 amino acids: CASSGSTDTQYF. CDR3 nucleotide sequence: TGCGCCAGTTCAGGAAGCACAGATACGCAGTATTTT.

This rearrangement joins TRBV28 to TRBJ1-1; D remains ambiguous. Germline loops: CDR1 MDHEN, CDR2 SYDVKM. Trimming removed 8 bases from V and 0 bases from J, with 13 bases in between. The CDR3 consists of 14 residues. The CDR3 region has the DNA TGTGCCAGCGCGGAAGGGCGGGTGAACACTGAAGCTTTCTTT. Encoded protein: CASAEGRVNTEAFF. The variable domain in full, with the rest retrieved from reference TRBV28 and TRBJ1-1, is DVKVTQSSRYLVKRTGEKVFLECVQDMDHENMFWYRQDPGLGLRLIYFSYDVKMKEKGDIPEGYSVSREKKERFSLILESASTNQTSMYLCASAEGRVNTEAFFGQGTRLTVV.

This clone has only one observation. V is TRBV10-3 and J is TRBJ2-1; D possibly corresponds to TRBD2 (6 bases). CDR3 size: 14 residues. The V gene lost 7 bases and the J gene lost 5 bases, with 15 bases spanning the gap. Germline CDR1 is ENHRY and CDR2 is SYGVKD. As DNA, the CDR3 is TGTGCCATCACCGAGAGGTCGGGAGACAATGAGCAGTTCTTC. This gives the protein CAITERSGDNEQFF.

The chain employs TRBV28 and TRBJ2-2; TRBD2 aligns across 7 bases. The CDR3 runs to 16 residues. The trim removed 7 bases at V and 7 bases at J, leaving 15 bases unmatched. Germline CDR1 and CDR2: MDHEN and SYDVKM. DNA for the CDR3: TGTGCCAGCACTTCACCCGCCGGGACTAATGTCGGGGAGCTGTTTTTT. Translated, it gives CASTSPAGTNVGELFF.

The J gene is TRBJ2-7, the V gene TRBV7-9; weak D call: TRBD1 (5 bases). Trimming removed 1 base from V and 0 bases from J, with 10 bases in between. The CDR3 is 15 residues long. Germline CDR1 reads SEHNR; CDR2 reads FQNEAQ (reference sequence). The CDR3, as DNA: TGTGCCAGCAGCTTAGTTAGGGGTAGCTCCTACGAGCAGTACTTC. Its translation is CASSLVRGSSYEQYF.

The chain's CDR3 is CASSYSNREANYGYTF. The CDR3 DNA sequence: TGTGCCAGCAGTTACTCGAACCGGGAGGCAAACTATGGCTACACCTTC. The chain uses TRBV6-5 and TRBJ1-2, with D unresolved. V gave up 0 bases and J gave up 2 bases, with 13 bases separating them. The CDR3 extends over 16 amino acids. CDR1 and CDR2 (germline): MNHEY, SVGAGI.

J is TRBJ1-1 and V is TRBV7-6, with TRBD1 as a possible D gene (5 bases). With 2 bases removed from V and 1 base from J, the gap between germline ends came to 14 bases. Per germline, CDR1 SGHVS and CDR2 FNYEAQ. This CDR3 comprises 16 residues. DNA of the CDR3: TGTGCCAGCAGCTTAATGAGTAGCGGGACGAACACTGAAGCTTTCTTT. It encodes CASSLMSSGTNTEAFF.

The chain carries TRBV9 and TRBJ1-3, with D hard to call. The V end lost 2 bases, the J end lost 2 bases, and 11 bases lay between the germline ends. The CDR3 covers 15 residues. CDR1 SGDLS and CDR2 YYNGEE come from the germline V gene. CDR3 sequence (DNA): TGTGCCAGCAGCGTTTCTGCCAGTACTGGAAACACCATATATTTT. Protein sequence: CASSVSASTGNTIYF.

This clone showed up just once. This chain uses TRBV4-2 with TRBJ2-3; 8 bases fit TRBD2. V shed 0 bases, J shed 6 bases, and the junction held 11 bases outside the gene matches. Germline V gene sequence: CDR1 LGHNA, CDR2 YNFKEQ. This CDR3 spans 17 amino acids. The CDR3 loop reads CASSQDISGRAPDTQYF. CDR3 DNA: TGTGCCAGCAGCCAAGATATTTCCGGGAGGGCCCCTGATACGCAGTATTTT.

The chain carries TRBV19 and TRBJ2-6, with 8 nucleotides matching TRBD2. Germline CDR1 and CDR2: LNHDA and SQIVND (reference sequence). V was pared by 1 base and J by 2 bases, with 1 base of the junction left unmatched. The CDR3 has 16 residues. The CDR3 bases are TGTGCCAGTAGTATAGTCGGGAGGGCTGGGGCCAACGTCCTGACTTTC. Amino acid sequence: CASSIVGRAGANVLTF.

The V gene is TRBV30, the J gene TRBJ1-1; no reliable D call. Trimming removed 5 bases at V and 2 bases at J, with 21 bases between. From germline, CDR1 is GTSNPN and CDR2 SVGIG (reference sequence). The CDR3 extends over 16 amino acids. This CDR3 is CAWFRGYLGSNTEAFF. CDR3 DNA: TGTGCCTGGTTTAGAGGGTATCTGGGCTCTAACACTGAAGCTTTCTTT.

V and J are TRBV6-5 and TRBJ1-2; a possible D gene is TRBD1 (6 bases). The V gene lost 3 bases and the J gene lost 5 bases, with 13 bases spanning the gap. The CDR3 loop spans 14 amino acids. Germline assignment: CDR1 MNHEY and CDR2 SVGAGI. The CDR3 loop is CASSYVSGTYGYTF. The CDR3 region has the DNA TGTGCCAGCAGTTATGTATCAGGGACATATGGCTACACCTTC.

The chain employs TRBV6-1 and TRBJ2-3; perhaps TRBD2 as D (7 bases). Deletions cut 4 bases from V and 4 bases from J, with 15 bases between. Germline CDR1 reads MNHNS; CDR2 reads SASEGT. The CDR3 totals 15 residues. The CDR3 bases are TGTGCCAGCAGTGCTGAGGGAGGGGGAGCAGATACGCAGTATTTT. Translation: CASSAEGGGADTQYF.

The gene calls are TRBV5-1 and TRBJ1-2; D may be TRBD1 (6 bases). Germline-derived CDR1 and CDR2 are SGHRS and YFSETQ. V gave up 6 bases and J gave up 4 bases, with 16 bases separating them. The CDR3 covers 14 residues. DNA for the CDR3: TGCGCCAGCACCGAGGGGGAAACAGTCTATGGCTACACCTTC. Translation: CASTEGETVYGYTF.

A few counts support this clone. The V and J genes are TRBV7-2 and TRBJ1-5; D call uncertain. The germline V gene has CDR1 SGHTA and CDR2 FQGNSA. V was clipped by 5 bases and J by 6 bases, with 11 bases between them. This CDR3 comprises 13 residues. CDR3 loop: CASSVAPGQPQHF. The CDR3 nucleotides read TGTGCCAGCAGCGTTGCTCCGGGTCAGCCCCAGCATTTT.

The chain combines TRBV9 with TRBJ2-5; a possible D gene is TRBD1 (5 bases). From germline, CDR1 is SGDLS and CDR2 YYNGEE. With 5 bases removed from V and 7 bases from J, the gap between germline ends came to 18 bases. The CDR3 is 14 residues long. The CDR3 coding sequence is TGTGCCAGCAGTAACGACTTTCTAACAGGGACCCAGTACTTC. Residues: CASSNDFLTGTQYF.

V usage is TRBV5-1 and J usage is TRBJ2-7; a weak D match, TRBD2 (7 bases). The CDR3 contains 15 residues. V was pared by 2 bases and J by 6 bases, with 18 bases between. Germline V CDR1 and CDR2: SGHRS, YFSETQ. The CDR3 sequence: CASSFRGSGIVEQYF. The CDR3 DNA follows: TGCGCCAGCAGCTTTAGGGGGAGCGGGATCGTCGAGCAGTACTTC.

This clone was observed a single time. This chain uses TRBV6-5 with TRBJ2-3; 8 bases agree with TRBD1. Trimming took 5 bases from V and 1 from J; bases not matched to a gene: 5. Germline loops: CDR1 MNHEY, CDR2 SVGAGI. The CDR3 length is 15 residues. The CDR3 here is CASSVRGQGTDTQYF. DNA for the CDR3: TGTGCCAGCAGTGTCAGGGGGCAGGGCACAGATACGCAGTATTTT.

V and J are TRBV19 and TRBJ1-2; no clear D gene. CDR3 length: 13 amino acids. CDR1 is LNHDA, CDR2 SQIVND, per germline (reference sequence). Deletions cut 4 bases from V and 4 bases from J, with 10 bases between. DNA for the CDR3: TGTGCCAGTAGTAACGAGGTGAGCTATGGCTACACCTTC. This encodes CASSNEVSYGYTF.